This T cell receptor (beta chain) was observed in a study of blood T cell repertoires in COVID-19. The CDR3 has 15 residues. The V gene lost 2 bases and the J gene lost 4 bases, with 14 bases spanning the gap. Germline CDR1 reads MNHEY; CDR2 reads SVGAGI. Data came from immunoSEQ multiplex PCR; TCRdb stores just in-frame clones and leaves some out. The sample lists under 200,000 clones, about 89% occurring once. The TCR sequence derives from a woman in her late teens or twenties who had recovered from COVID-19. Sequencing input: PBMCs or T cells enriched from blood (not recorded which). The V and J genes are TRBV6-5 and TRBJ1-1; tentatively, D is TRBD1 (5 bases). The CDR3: CASSYKFTGPTEAFF. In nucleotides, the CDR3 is TGTGCCAGCAGTTACAAATTTACAGGTCCCACTGAAGCTTTCTTT.